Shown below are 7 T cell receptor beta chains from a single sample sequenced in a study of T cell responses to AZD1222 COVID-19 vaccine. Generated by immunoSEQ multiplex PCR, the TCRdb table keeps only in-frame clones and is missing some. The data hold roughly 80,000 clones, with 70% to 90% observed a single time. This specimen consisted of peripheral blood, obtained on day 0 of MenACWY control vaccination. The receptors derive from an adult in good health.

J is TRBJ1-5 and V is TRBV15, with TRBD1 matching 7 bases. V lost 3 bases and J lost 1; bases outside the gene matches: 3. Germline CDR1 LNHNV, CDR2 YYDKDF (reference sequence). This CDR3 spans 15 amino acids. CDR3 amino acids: CATSSNRGSNQPQHF. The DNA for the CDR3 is TGTGCCACCAGCAGCAACAGGGGAAGCAATCAGCCCCAGCATTTT.

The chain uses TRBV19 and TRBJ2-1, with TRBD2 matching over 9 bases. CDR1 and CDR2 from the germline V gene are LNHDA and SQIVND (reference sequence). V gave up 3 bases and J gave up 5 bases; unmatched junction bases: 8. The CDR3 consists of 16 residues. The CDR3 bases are TGTGCCAGTAGTATGGCGAGCGGGAGGCCCAACAATGAGCAGTTCTTC. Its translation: CASSMASGRPNNEQFF.

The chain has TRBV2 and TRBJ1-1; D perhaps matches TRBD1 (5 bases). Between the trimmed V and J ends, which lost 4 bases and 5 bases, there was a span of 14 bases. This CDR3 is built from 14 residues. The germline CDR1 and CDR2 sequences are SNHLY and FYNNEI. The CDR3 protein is CASSGVGGETEAFF. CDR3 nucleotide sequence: TGTGCCAGCAGTGGGGTCGGGGGGGAAACTGAAGCTTTCTTT.

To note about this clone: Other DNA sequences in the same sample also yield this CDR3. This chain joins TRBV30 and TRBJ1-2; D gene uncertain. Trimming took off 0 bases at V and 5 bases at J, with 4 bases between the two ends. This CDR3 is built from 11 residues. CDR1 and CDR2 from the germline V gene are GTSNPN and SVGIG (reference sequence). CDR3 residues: CAWSVGYGYTF. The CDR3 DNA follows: TGTGCCTGGAGTGTAGGGTATGGCTACACCTTC.

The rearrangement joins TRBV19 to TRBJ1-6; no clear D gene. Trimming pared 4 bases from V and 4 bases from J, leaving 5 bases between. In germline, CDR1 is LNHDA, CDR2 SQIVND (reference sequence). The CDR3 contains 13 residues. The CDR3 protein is CASSTGYNSPLHF. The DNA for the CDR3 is TGTGCCAGTAGTACAGGTTATAATTCACCCCTCCACTTT.

CDR3 coding DNA: TGTGCCAGTAGTACAGGACTAGCGGGGACCTACGAGCAGTACTTC. This gives the protein CASSTGLAGTYEQYF. The gene calls are TRBV19 and TRBJ2-7, with 12 nucleotides matching TRBD2. With 4 bases clipped from V and 2 bases from J, the junction kept 3 bases outside the gene matches. Per germline, CDR1 LNHDA and CDR2 SQIVND (reference sequence). CDR3 length: 15 residues.

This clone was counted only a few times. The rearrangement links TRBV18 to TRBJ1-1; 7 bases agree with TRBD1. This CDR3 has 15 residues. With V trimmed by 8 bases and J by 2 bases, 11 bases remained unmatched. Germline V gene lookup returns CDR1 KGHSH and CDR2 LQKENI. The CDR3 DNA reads TGTGCCAGCCCTCGCAGGGGGGCCTTCAACACTGAAGCTTTCTTT. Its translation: CASPRRGAFNTEAFF.